This TCR beta chain was found in a study of T cells in Graves' hyperthyroidism and ophthalmopathy. The study excluded patients with uncontrolled infection, other autoimmune disease, pregnancy or lactation. The V gene end was trimmed by 4 bases and the J gene end by 3 bases; junction bases not matched to a gene: 9. This CDR3 is built from 15 residues. The germline CDR1 and CDR2 sequences are SGHRS and YFSETQ. TCR beta CDR3 regions were amplified from RNA transcripts. First-round RT-PCR with HTBI primers amplified the TCR CDR3 region. TCRdb reprocessed the multiplex PCR reads with MiXCR, giving one entry per CDR3 protein. The repertoire consists of approximately 870,000 distinct CDR3 sequences, with over 35% occurring once and the leading ten covering 8.9%. Study-level points and caveats: Most expanded thyroid clonotypes above 0.001 recurred in blood.

There are many counts of this clonotype. Its antigen is not known. This receptor was identified in a man aged 18 to 30 with Graves' hyperthyroidism. Sequences were obtained from blood. The gene calls are TRBV5-1 and TRBJ1-1, with 7 bases aligning to TRBD1. The CDR3 DNA is TGCGCCAGCAGCCTCCTGACAGGGAGGTACACTGAAGCTTTCTTT. This sequence encodes CASSLLTGRYTEAFF.